This T cell receptor beta chain derives from a study of T cell responses to AZD1222 COVID-19 vaccine. Overall study findings and caveats: Across the whole spike, CD4 TCRs peaked at regions 160-218 and 743-854. Reportedly, close to half of spike-specific TCRs are directed against unmutated variant regions. Donors were largely white British and mainly female; clonal diversity was possibly underestimated. Sampling that yielded the repertoires occurred only after the peak T cell response.

The germline V gene has CDR1 SNHLY and CDR2 FYNNEI. V lost 3 bases, J lost 0 bases, and 6 bases lay in between. The CDR3 totals 14 residues. As for this clone: What it recognizes is unknown.

Clones were sequenced by immunoSEQ multiplex PCR, and TCRdb holds only the in-frame ones, with some missing. The data show around 130,000 clones, with about 90% seen just once and 7.6% held by the top ten. This sequence originates from an adult in good health. This sequence joins TRBV2 and TRBJ1-3; no clear D gene. This sample comprised peripheral blood, obtained on day 0 of AZD1222 vaccination. For the CDR3, the DNA is TGTGCCAGCAGTGACCGCCGCTCTGGAAACACCATATATTTT. It specifies CASSDRRSGNTIYF. Full variable domain (missing parts from reference TRBV2 and TRBJ1-3): EPEVTQTPSHQVTQMGQEVILRCVPISNHLYFYWYRQILGQKVEFLVSFYNNEISEKSEIFDDQFSVERPDGSNFTLKIRSTKLEDSAMYFCASSDRRSGNTIYFGEGSWLTVV.